One sample yielded the 17 T cell receptor beta chains listed below, sequenced in a study of neurological immune-mediated disorders. TCRdb called the 5' RACE reads again in MiXCR, with one record for every CDR3 protein. This table has more than 45,000 distinct CDR3 sequences, about 3% appearing once. Sequenced sample: PBMCs. The receptors derive from a man aged 35 to 55 with multiple sclerosis.

This clonotype was found many times. The rearrangement uses TRBV25-1 and TRBJ2-7; 9 positions agree with TRBD1. Germline CDR1 is MGHDK and CDR2 is SYGVNS. This CDR3 is 18 amino acids long. V gave up 2 bases and J gave up 4 bases; unmatched junction bases: 15. The CDR3 region is CASSEMRADRGFTYEQYF. The CDR3 DNA is TGTGCCAGCAGTGAAATGAGGGCTGACAGGGGGTTTACGTACGAGCAGTACTTC.

In this sample, this clonotype turned up many times. The chain combines TRBV25-1 with TRBJ2-7; D gene unclear. Trimming took off 1 base at V and 0 bases at J, with 13 bases between the two ends. The germline CDR1 and CDR2 sequences are MGHDK and SYGVNS. This CDR3 has 16 residues. The CDR3 bases are TGTGCCAGCAGTGAATCTTCTCTCGCCAGCTCCTACGAGCAGTACTTC. It codes for CASSESSLASSYEQYF.

This clonotype was seen ten or more times. V and J are TRBV15 and TRBJ2-3; D remains ambiguous. Germline assignment: CDR1 LNHNV and CDR2 YYDKDF (reference sequence). V was trimmed by 3 bases and J by 6 bases, leaving 16 bases between them. The CDR3 sequence is 15 residues long. CDR3 DNA: TGTGCCACCAGCAGCGGGCCGGAAAAGGGTGATACGCAGTATTTT. It is translated as CATSSGPEKGDTQYF.

In its sample, this clonotype was seen many times. The chain couples TRBV5-1 to TRBJ2-1, with TRBD1 matching over 12 bases. The V segment lost 4 bases and the J segment 15 bases; nucleotides outside the gene matches: 8. The CDR3 length is 13 residues. Germline V gene sequence: CDR1 SGHRS, CDR2 YFSETQ. The CDR3 nucleotides are TGCGCCAGCAGCACGGGACAGGGGGCGAGTCGGTTCTTC. Translating gives CASSTGQGASRFF.

This clonotype was seen a few times. Since a much larger clone is just one base distant, this may be a read error. The rearrangement uses TRBV6-1 and TRBJ2-6, with a weak D call TRBD1 (6 bases). The germline gives CDR1 MNHNS, CDR2 SASEGT. The CDR3 extends over 17 amino acids. The CDR3 loop is CASSEEQGVSGAKVLTF. DNA for the CDR3: TGTGCCAGCAGTGAAGAACAGGGAGTCTCTGGGGCCAAAGTCCTGACTTTC.

There are many counts of this clonotype. The V gene is TRBV2, the J gene TRBJ1-5, with D hard to call. V was cut by 1 base and J by 1 base, with 5 bases left in between. Germline V lookup: CDR1 SNHLY, CDR2 FYNNEI. The CDR3 has 14 residues. The CDR3 region is CASSEVRSNQPQHF. In DNA, the CDR3 is TGTGCCAGCAGTGAAGTGAGGAGCAATCAGCCCCAGCATTTT.

There are many counts of this clonotype. This chain links TRBV20-1 with TRBJ1-3; D call uncertain. Germline CDR1 is DFQATT and CDR2 is SNEGSKA (reference sequence). Trimming removed 2 bases at V and 0 bases at J, with 11 bases between. The CDR3 length is 15 residues. CDR3 bases: TGCAGTGCTAGAAGAGAGGCTAGCTCTGGAAACACCATATATTTT. Protein: CSARREASSGNTIYF.

Ten or more counts support this clonotype. The chain carries TRBV21-1 and TRBJ2-5; no DNA check was done on the table's D call, TRBD1. TRBV21-1 is a listed pseudogene. The CDR3 has 14 amino acids. The CDR3 region is CASSKTGVGETQYF. CDR3 DNA: TGTGCCAGCAGCAAGACAGGGGTCGGAGAGACCCAGTACTTC.

This clonotype was counted many times. The chain recombines TRBV9 with TRBJ1-2; a possible D gene is TRBD1 (5 bases). Germline lookup yields CDR1 SGDLS and CDR2 YYNGEE. V shed 4 bases and J shed 2 bases, with 9 bases lying between them. This CDR3 region has 13 residues. CDR3: CASSTRDNYGYTF. CDR3 DNA: TGTGCCAGCAGCACCCGGGACAACTATGGCTACACCTTC.

This clonotype was detected only a few times. Germline and junction disagree at one end, which may indicate a read error. The chain uses TRBV4-1 and TRBJ1-1; D is unresolved. CDR3 length equals 18 residues. Germline V gene data show CDR1 as MGHRA and CDR2 as YSYEKL. The CDR3 sequence: CASSQGFLGRRANTEAIF. The DNA for the CDR3 is TGCGCCAGCAGCCAGGGATTCCTAGGACGGCGGGCGAACACTGAAGCTATCTTT.

This clonotype has a count of ten or more. This rearrangement joins TRBV6-6 to TRBJ1-5; D is unclear. V dropped 6 bases and J dropped 5 bases, with 11 bases sitting between them. Germline CDR1 and CDR2: MNHNY and SVGAGI (reference sequence). The CDR3 has 13 residues. The CDR3: CASSRENDQPQHF. DNA for the CDR3: TGTGCCAGCAGCCGCGAAAACGATCAGCCCCAGCATTTT.

This clonotype was observed many times. This CDR3 reads CASSGQISTDTQYF. The DNA of the CDR3 is TGTGCCAGCAGCGGACAGATTAGCACAGATACGCAGTATTTT. This chain joins TRBV3-1 and TRBJ2-3; D may be TRBD1 (6 bases). This CDR3 has 14 residues. V was shortened by 5 bases and J by 0 bases, with 9 bases between the two germline ends. Germline-derived CDR1 and CDR2 are LGHDT and YNNKEL (reference sequence).

This clonotype was found many times. The V call is TRBV5-1, the J call TRBJ2-1, with D perhaps given as TRBD1 or TRBD2 (5 bases each). Germline loops: CDR1 SGHRS, CDR2 YFSETQ. CDR3 length equals 15 residues. V lost 6 bases, J lost 8 bases, and 21 bases lay in between. The CDR3 loop is CASNRGMGPLHEQFF. The CDR3 DNA reads as TGCGCCAGCAACCGGGGTATGGGGCCTCTTCATGAGCAGTTCTTC. Complete variable domain (other parts from reference TRBV5-1 and TRBJ2-1): KAGVTQTPRYLIKTRGQQVTLSCSPISGHRSVSWYQQTPGQGLQFLFEYFSETQRNKGNFPGRFSGRQFSNSRSEMNVSTLELGDSALYLCASNRGMGPLHEQFFGPGTRLTVL.

This clonotype was counted many times. This chain links TRBV5-1 with TRBJ1-5; no definite D call. The V gene lost 5 bases and the J gene lost 7 bases, with 13 bases spanning the gap. CDR3 length: 13 amino acids. The germline V gene encodes CDR1 SGHRS and CDR2 YFSETQ. The CDR3 sequence is CASREGVNQPQHF. In DNA form, the CDR3 reads TGCGCCAGCAGGGAAGGCGTTAACCAGCCCCAGCATTTT.

This clonotype was seen ten or more times. V usage is TRBV7-3 and J usage is TRBJ2-6, with 9 nucleotides matching TRBD1. CDR1 and CDR2 from the germline V gene are SGHTA and FQGTGA. With 2 bases clipped from V and 4 bases from J, the junction kept 6 bases outside the gene matches. The CDR3 runs 17 residues. CDR3 sequence (DNA): TGTGCCAGCAGCTTACTCGGGACAGGGTTCGGGGCCAACGTCCTGACTTTC. Its translation: CASSLLGTGFGANVLTF.

This clonotype was seen repeatedly, ten times or more. This chain connects TRBV5-1 to TRBJ1-2; the D is unclear. The germline V gene has CDR1 SGHRS and CDR2 YFSETQ. V was shortened by 4 bases and J by 8 bases, with 12 bases between the two germline ends. The CDR3 covers 12 residues. The CDR3 nucleotides are TGCGCCAGCAGCCCGGGAACTGGGGGCTACACCTTC. Protein: CASSPGTGGYTF.

This clonotype was detected many times. V and J are TRBV12-3 or TRBV12-4 and TRBJ1-5, with D maybe TRBD1 (6 bases). The CDR3 has 13 amino acids. Trimming left V 5 bases short and J 5 bases short, with 10 bases between. CDR3 in amino acids: CASSRQEDQPQHF. The CDR3 coding sequence is TGTGCCAGCAGTCGACAGGAGGATCAGCCCCAGCATTTT.